What follows is one T cell receptor beta chain and its context. CDR3 length equals 13 residues. V lost 4 bases and J 7 bases, leaving 13 bases between the germline ends. Germline CDR1 reads SQVTM; CDR2 reads ANQGSEA. The sample is drawn from a study of blood T cell repertoires in COVID-19. Profiled with immunoSEQ multiplex PCR; TCRdb holds only in-frame clones, not every one. The sample comprises about 110,000 clones, 76% of which are singletons, and approximately 3.9% rests with the top ten. The sample was peripheral blood. The V call is TRBV29-1, the J call TRBJ1-4, with D perhaps matching TRBD1 (5 bases). The TCR originated in a woman older than 75 with acute or convalescent COVID-19. CDR3 loop: CSVADQGGEKLFF. The CDR3 DNA is TGCAGCGTTGCCGATCAGGGAGGTGAAAAACTGTTTTTT.